The 28 T cell receptor beta chains presented below share a single source sample, sequenced in a study of shared clonotypes between healthy human individuals. Generated by immunoSEQ multiplex PCR, the TCRdb table keeps only in-frame clones and is missing some. The data contain under 1,100,000 clones, under 80% of them singletons. The specimen was memory CD4+ T cells sorted from blood. The sample's subset: CD45RA-negative fraction. The receptors originated from a man between 18 and 29 years old in good health.

The chain combines TRBV30 with TRBJ2-3; 9 positions match TRBD2. J lost 5 bases, V lost 2 bases, and 11 bases had no gene match. CDR1 is GTSNPN, CDR2 SVGIG, per germline (reference sequence). This CDR3 is built from 16 residues. The DNA of the CDR3 is TGTGCCTGGAGTAGGGGTAGCGGGGGCCGGGGAGATACGCAGTATTTT. Translating gives CAWSRGSGGRGDTQYF.

This clone has just a few counts. V and J are TRBV10-3 and TRBJ1-5, with D uncertain. The CDR3 spans 12 residues. The V end lost 4 bases, the J end lost 7 bases, and 8 bases lay between the germline ends. The V gene's germline CDR1 is ENHRY and CDR2 SYGVKD. Written as DNA, the CDR3 is TGTGCCATCAGTGTCGGCAGGCAGCCCCAGCATTTT. It codes for CAISVGRQPQHF.

Remarks on this clone: Other nucleotide sequences in the sample specify the same CDR3. The chain recombines TRBV18 with TRBJ2-5; 9 bases line up with TRBD1. CDR1 and CDR2 (germline): KGHSH, LQKENI. The CDR3 spans 15 residues. The ends lost 2 bases at V and 4 bases at J; junction bases unmatched: 5. The CDR3 nucleotides are TGTGCCAGCTCACCATCGACAGGGGGGCGAGAGACCCAGTACTTC. As protein: CASSPSTGGRETQYF.

The chain employs TRBV18 and TRBJ1-1; TRBD1 might be the D (5 bases). Germline V gene sequence: CDR1 KGHSH, CDR2 LQKENI. The CDR3 extends over 13 amino acids. The V end lost 6 bases, the J end lost 2 bases, and 10 bases lay between the germline ends. This CDR3 reads CASSVTANTEAFF. The CDR3 DNA sequence: TGTGCCAGCTCGGTGACAGCAAACACTGAAGCTTTCTTT.

This chain joins TRBV11-2 and TRBJ2-1; D is unresolved. The length of the CDR3 is 15 residues. Germline assignment: CDR1 SGHAT and CDR2 FQNNGV. V lost 4 bases to trimming and J lost 3 bases, with 13 bases between them. CDR3 in DNA: TGTGCCAGCAGCTCCCTTAGACCCCTCTACAATGAGCAGTTCTTC. It is translated as CASSSLRPLYNEQFF.

The rearrangement uses TRBV5-4 and TRBJ1-4; D is uncertain. CDR1 is SGHNT and CDR2 is YYREEE in the germline V gene (reference sequence). Trimming stripped 4 bases from V and 8 bases from J, with 18 bases between. The CDR3 has 15 residues. Written as DNA, the CDR3 is TGTGCCAGCAGCCAGGCGGAAATCGGGGTAGAAAAACTGTTTTTT. This translates into CASSQAEIGVEKLFF.

The chain employs TRBV11-3 and TRBJ1-1; TRBD1 matches 7 bases. From germline, CDR1 is SGHNT and CDR2 YENEEA. The junction had 3 bases not matched to a gene; V was cut back by 3 bases and J by 5 bases. The length of the CDR3 is 13 residues. CDR3 in amino acids: CASSLNRGTEAFF. The CDR3 DNA sequence: TGTGCCAGCAGCTTGAACAGGGGAACTGAAGCTTTCTTT. Combining the CDR3 with reference TRBV11-3 and TRBJ1-1 gives the whole variable domain EAGVVQSPRYKIIEKKQPVAFWCNPISGHNTLYWYLQNLGQGPELLIRYENEEAVDDSQLPKDRFSAERLKGVDSTLKIQPAELGDSAVYLCASSLNRGTEAFFGQGTRLTVV.

J is TRBJ2-1 and V is TRBV9; D might be TRBD1 or TRBD2, each matching 5 bases. This CDR3 is 16 amino acids long. V was trimmed by 0 bases and J by 2 bases, leaving 12 bases between them. Germline assignment: CDR1 SGDLS and CDR2 YYNGEE. The CDR3 DNA reads as TGTGCCAGCAGCGTAGGAGGGACGGTGACCTACAATGAGCAGTTCTTC. Its translation: CASSVGGTVTYNEQFF.

V is TRBV29-1 and J is TRBJ1-1, with a weak D call TRBD1 (5 bases). V was cut by 8 bases and J by 1 base, with 11 bases left in between. The CDR3 sequence is 12 residues long. Per the germline V gene, CDR1 is SQVTM and CDR2 is ANQGSEA. CDR3 nucleotide sequence: TGCAGCTCTGGGGGGAGGAACACTGAAGCTTTCTTT. Translated: CSSGGRNTEAFF.

The chain has TRBV19 and TRBJ2-3; D remains unclear. CDR3 length: 12 amino acids. The ends were cut back, 7 bases at V and 2 bases at J, with 7 bases in the middle. Germline CDR1 and CDR2: LNHDA and SQIVND (reference sequence). The CDR3 bases are TGTGCCAGTAAGGAAGACACAGATACGCAGTATTTT. It is translated as CASKEDTDTQYF.

The genes are TRBV6-1 and TRBJ1-1; a weak D match, TRBD1 (6 bases). CDR1 is MNHNS, CDR2 SASEGT, per germline. The CDR3 consists of 14 residues. Between the trimmed V and J ends, which lost 6 bases and 1 base, there was a span of 12 bases. CDR3 DNA: TGTGCCAGCAGGGGGGGACAACGGAACACTGAAGCTTTCTTT. The encoded protein is CASRGGQRNTEAFF.

About this clone: Distinct nucleotide sequences in the sample also encode this CDR3. V usage is TRBV7-2 and J usage is TRBJ2-3, with D unresolved. Trimming removed 1 base from V and 1 base from J, with 9 bases in between. CDR3 length equals 15 residues. Germline values: CDR1 SGHTA, CDR2 FQGNSA. The CDR3 protein is CASSLGGSGTDTQYF. CDR3 sequence (DNA): TGTGCCAGCAGCTTAGGGGGTTCGGGCACAGATACGCAGTATTTT. Full variable domain (outside the CDR3, taken from reference TRBV7-2 and TRBJ2-3): GAGVSQSPSNKVTEKGKDVELRCDPISGHTALYWYRQSLGQGLEFLIYFQGNSAPDKSGLPSDRFSAERTGGSVSTLTIQRTQQEDSAVYLCASSLGGSGTDTQYFGPGTRLTVL.

CDR3 coding DNA: TGTGCCAGTAGTTGGGGGATTGGTACGCAGTATTTT. Amino acid sequence: CASSWGIGTQYF. The chain employs TRBV19 and TRBJ2-3; D might be TRBD1 or TRBD2, each matching 5 bases. CDR1 is LNHDA, CDR2 SQIVND, per germline (reference sequence). The CDR3 is 12 residues long. V shed 5 bases and J shed 8 bases, with 11 bases lying between them.

J is TRBJ1-1 and V is TRBV2; possibly TRBD1 for D (6 bases). The CDR3 totals 14 residues. V was pared by 6 bases and J by 3 bases, with 14 bases between. The germline gives CDR1 SNHLY, CDR2 FYNNEI. Here the CDR3 DNA reads TGTGCCAGCAGCGCAACAGGGCGGCACACTGAAGCTTTCTTT. It codes for CASSATGRHTEAFF.

This clone was counted between two and nine times. V and J are TRBV19 and TRBJ1-6; 7 bases are shared with TRBD1. The V segment lost 2 bases and the J segment 5 bases; nucleotides outside the gene matches: 12. This CDR3 is built from 18 residues. Per germline, CDR1 LNHDA and CDR2 SQIVND (reference sequence). As DNA, the CDR3 is TGTGCCAGTAGTATAACCCGGCGTTCAGGGGGGGATAATTCACCCCTCCACTTT. Translated, it gives CASSITRRSGGDNSPLHF. Full variable domain (remainder filled in from reference TRBV19 and TRBJ1-6): DGGITQSPKYLFRKEGQNVTLSCEQNLNHDAMYWYRQDPGQGLRLIYYSQIVNDFQKGDIAEGYSVSREKKESFPLTVTSAQKNPTAFYLCASSITRRSGGDNSPLHFGNGTRLTVT.

The rearrangement links TRBV11-3 to TRBJ2-1, with D possibly called TRBD1 or TRBD2 (5 bases each). The CDR3 is 14 residues long. CDR1 is SGHNT and CDR2 is YENEEA in the germline V gene. V was shortened by 5 bases and J by 4 bases, with 12 bases between the two germline ends. CDR3 sequence (DNA): TGTGCCAGCAGCCCTGGGACGGATTACAATGAGCAGTTCTTC. It specifies CASSPGTDYNEQFF.

Concerning this clone itself: This same CDR3 is encoded by further DNA sequences in the sample. This rearrangement joins TRBV5-4 to TRBJ2-7; 11 nucleotides agree with TRBD1. The CDR3 consists of 13 residues. CDR1 and CDR2 from the germline V gene are SGHNT and YYREEE (reference sequence). The junction had 3 bases not matched to a gene; V was cut back by 4 bases and J by 6 bases. CDR3 DNA: TGTGCCAGCAGCCTGGACAGGGGGCGCGAGCAGTACTTC. Its translation: CASSLDRGREQYF.

Worth noting for this clone: This sample also contains other DNA sequences that code for the same CDR3. The CDR3 DNA reads as TGTGCCAGCAGCTTAGGGCCGGGGGAGCTGTTTTTT. This gives the protein CASSLGPGELFF. The chain has TRBV7-9 and TRBJ2-2; no clear D. CDR3 length: 12 residues. The V gene lost 1 base and the J gene lost 8 bases, with 5 bases spanning the gap. Germline V gives CDR1 SEHNR, CDR2 FQNEAQ (reference sequence).

There are many counts of this clone. This CDR3 reads CASSQETGGRAYEQYF. DNA for the CDR3: TGCGCCAGCAGCCAGGAGACAGGGGGAAGGGCCTACGAGCAGTACTTC. The gene calls are TRBV4-1 and TRBJ2-7; 9 positions match TRBD1. The CDR3 runs 16 residues. Germline assignment: CDR1 MGHRA and CDR2 YSYEKL. V was clipped by 3 bases and J by 2 bases; unmatched bases: 8.

This clone occurred once. The chain carries TRBV2 and TRBJ1-1, with 10 bases lining up with TRBD1. The CDR3 consists of 14 residues. The V gene end was trimmed by 4 bases and the J gene end by 5 bases; junction bases not matched to a gene: 4. CDR1 is SNHLY and CDR2 is FYNNEI in the germline V gene. The CDR3 DNA sequence: TGTGCCAGCAGTGTCGACAGGGGGCTTACTGAAGCTTTCTTT. Translation: CASSVDRGLTEAFF. The whole variable domain, filled in from reference TRBV2 and TRBJ1-1, reads EPEVTQTPSHQVTQMGQEVILRCVPISNHLYFYWYRQILGQKVEFLVSFYNNEISEKSEIFDDQFSVERPDGSNFTLKIRSTKLEDSAMYFCASSVDRGLTEAFFGQGTRLTVV.

This clone has more than one count but fewer than ten. The CDR3 DNA is TGTGCCAGCAGTGAATTGGGGACAGGGCCGTATGGCTACACCTTC. Amino acid sequence: CASSELGTGPYGYTF. This rearrangement joins TRBV6-1 to TRBJ1-2; 9 bases are shared with TRBD1. V lost 2 bases to trimming and J lost 5 bases; unmatched junction nucleotides: 6. The length of the CDR3 is 15 residues. CDR1 MNHNS and CDR2 SASEGT come from the germline V gene.

The chain joins TRBV28 to TRBJ1-2; 9 bases line up with TRBD1. V was clipped by 6 bases and J by 3 bases; unmatched bases: 5. The CDR3 consists of 14 residues. From germline, CDR1 is MDHEN and CDR2 SYDVKM. As DNA, the CDR3 is TGTGCCAGCAGGACAGGGGGGCCCCACTATGGCTACACCTTC. The encoded protein is CASRTGGPHYGYTF.

This clone was counted a few times. The chain carries TRBV15 and TRBJ1-4; D is unresolved. V lost 3 bases, J lost 0 bases, and 8 bases lay in between. CDR1 is LNHNV and CDR2 is YYDKDF in the germline V gene (reference sequence). The CDR3 is made up of 15 amino acids. The CDR3 DNA reads TGTGCCACCAGCAGGTTCACAGCAACTAATGAAAAACTGTTTTTT. Protein product: CATSRFTATNEKLFF. Full variable domain (rest looked up from reference TRBV15 and TRBJ1-4): DAMVIQNPRYQVTQFGKPVTLSCSQTLNHNVMYWYQQKSSQAPKLLFHYYDKDFNNEADTPDNFQSRRPNTSFCFLDIRSPGLGDTAMYLCATSRFTATNEKLFFGSGTQLSVL.

J is TRBJ1-6 and V is TRBV6-1, with D tentatively TRBD1 (5 bases). V lost 7 bases, J lost 4 bases, and 14 bases lay in between. CDR3 length: 15 residues. Germline V gives CDR1 MNHNS, CDR2 SASEGT. The CDR3: CASTVDRGYNSPLHF. The CDR3 region has the DNA TGTGCCAGCACTGTAGACAGAGGGTATAATTCACCCCTCCACTTT.

This clone was seen a single time. The chain has TRBV9 and TRBJ2-2; 11 positions match TRBD1. The CDR3 spans 16 residues. The V gene end was trimmed by 1 base and the J gene end by 6 bases; junction bases not matched to a gene: 5. The germline V gene encodes CDR1 SGDLS and CDR2 YYNGEE. DNA for the CDR3: TGTGCCAGCAGCGTAAATGGACAGGGGGCGTCCGGGGAGCTGTTTTTT. Translated: CASSVNGQGASGELFF.

The J gene is TRBJ2-5, the V gene TRBV18, with 9 bases matching TRBD1. With V trimmed by 3 bases and J by 6 bases, 8 bases remained unmatched. Germline-derived CDR1 and CDR2 are KGHSH and LQKENI. The CDR3 has 15 amino acids. The CDR3 DNA reads TGTGCCAGCTCACCTCCGGGAGACAGGGGGAAGACCCAGTACTTC. This codes for CASSPPGDRGKTQYF.

The table lists this clone with a count of one. The chain uses TRBV6-6 and TRBJ2-7; no reliable D call. Trimming removed 5 bases from V and 0 bases from J, with 5 bases in between. This CDR3 contains 12 residues. Germline V gene lookup returns CDR1 MNHNY and CDR2 SVGAGI (reference sequence). In nucleotides, the CDR3 is TGTGCCAGCAGTCACAGCTCCTACGAGCAGTACTTC. As protein: CASSHSSYEQYF.

The chain links TRBV5-1 to TRBJ1-3; no firm D call. The CDR3 loop spans 14 amino acids. Germline CDR1 and CDR2: SGHRS and YFSETQ. Trimming pared 4 bases from V and 2 bases from J, leaving 10 bases between. The CDR3 DNA sequence: TGCGCCAGCAGCAGTCCAGGCACTGGAAACACCATATATTTT. It translates to CASSSPGTGNTIYF.